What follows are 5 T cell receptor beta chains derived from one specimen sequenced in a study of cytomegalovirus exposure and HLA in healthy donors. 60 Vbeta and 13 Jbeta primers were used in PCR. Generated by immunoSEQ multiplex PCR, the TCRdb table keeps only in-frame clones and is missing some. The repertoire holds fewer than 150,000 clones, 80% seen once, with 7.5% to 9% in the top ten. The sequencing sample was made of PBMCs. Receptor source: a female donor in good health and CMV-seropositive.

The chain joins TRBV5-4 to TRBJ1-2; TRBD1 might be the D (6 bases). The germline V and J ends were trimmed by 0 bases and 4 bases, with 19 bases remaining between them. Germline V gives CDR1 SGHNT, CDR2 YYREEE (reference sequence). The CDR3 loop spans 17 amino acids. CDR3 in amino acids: CASSLGRGSSLSYGYTF. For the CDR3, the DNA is TGTGCCAGCAGCTTGGGCAGGGGCTCTTCTCTATCCTATGGCTACACCTTC.

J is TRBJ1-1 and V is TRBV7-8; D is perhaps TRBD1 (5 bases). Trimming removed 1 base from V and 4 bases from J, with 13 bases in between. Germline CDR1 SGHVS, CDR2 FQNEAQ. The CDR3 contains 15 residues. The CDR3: CASSLVGGRGTEAFF. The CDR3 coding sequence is TGTGCCAGCAGCTTAGTCGGGGGACGAGGCACTGAAGCTTTCTTT. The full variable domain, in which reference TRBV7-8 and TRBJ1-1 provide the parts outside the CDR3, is GAGVSQSPRYKVAKRGQDVALRCDPISGHVSLFWYQQALGQGPEFLTYFQNEAQLDKSGLPSDRFFAERPEGSVSTLKIQRTQQEDSAVYLCASSLVGGRGTEAFFGQGTRLTVV.

CDR3 sequence: CASSRTGREYEQYF. The CDR3 nucleotides are TGTGCCAGCAGCCGGACGGGGAGGGAGTACGAGCAGTACTTC. The genes are TRBV7-2 and TRBJ2-5, with 7 bases aligning to TRBD2. The tail of the sequence fits TRBJ2-7 better, so the J call may be wrong. Germline V gene data show CDR1 as SGHTA and CDR2 as FQGNSA. The CDR3 contains 14 residues.

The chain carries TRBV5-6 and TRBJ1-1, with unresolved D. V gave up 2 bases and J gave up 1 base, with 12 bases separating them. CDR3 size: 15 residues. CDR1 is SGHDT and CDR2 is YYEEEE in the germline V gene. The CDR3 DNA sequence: TGTGCCAGCAGCTTCAGTGCCATATCGAACACTGAAGCTTTCTTT. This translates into CASSFSAISNTEAFF.

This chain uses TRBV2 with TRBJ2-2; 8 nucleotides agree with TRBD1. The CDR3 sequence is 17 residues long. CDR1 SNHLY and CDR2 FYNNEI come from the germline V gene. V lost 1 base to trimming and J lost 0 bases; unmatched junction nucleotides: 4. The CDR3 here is CASSEGTGFANTGELFF. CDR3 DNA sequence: TGTGCCAGCAGTGAAGGGACAGGGTTTGCGAACACCGGGGAGCTGTTTTTT.